This T cell receptor beta chain was retrieved from a study of blood T cells in healthy people across ages. Per sample, at least 5.5 micrograms of total RNA were extracted. Using a J-beta primer mix together with a sample-barcoded 5' primer, a second PCR was run for roughly 7 to 12 cycles. Via MiXCR, TCRdb re-called the 5' RACE reads, giving one row per CDR3 protein. The sample records approximately 1,100,000 distinct CDR3 sequences, 40% to 50% being singletons. CDR3 length: 13 amino acids. V lost 1 base, J lost 8 bases, and 8 bases lay in between. Germline CDR1 LGHNA, CDR2 YNFKEQ. Study-level findings and limits: A roughly linear fall in TCR beta diversity per million T cells was seen with increasing age.

This clonotype was detected only once. Its matching antigen is unknown. Specimen: blood. The TCR sequence derives from a woman aged 55-70 years in good health. The chain has TRBV4-2 and TRBJ1-4; no clear D gene. CDR3 residues: CASSQASREKLFF. The CDR3 DNA sequence: TGTGCCAGCAGCCAAGCGTCGCGGGAAAAACTGTTTTTT.